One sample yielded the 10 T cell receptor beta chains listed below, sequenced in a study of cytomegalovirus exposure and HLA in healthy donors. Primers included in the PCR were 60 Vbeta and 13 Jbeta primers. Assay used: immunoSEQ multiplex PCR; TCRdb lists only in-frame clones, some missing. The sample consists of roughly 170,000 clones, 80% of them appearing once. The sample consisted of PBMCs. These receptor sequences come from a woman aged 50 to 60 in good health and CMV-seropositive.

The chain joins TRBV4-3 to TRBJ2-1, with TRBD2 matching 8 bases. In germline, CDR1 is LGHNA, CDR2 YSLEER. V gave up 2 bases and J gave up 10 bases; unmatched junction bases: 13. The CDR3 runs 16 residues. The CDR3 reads CASSQIVGGADREQFF. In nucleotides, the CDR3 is TGCGCCAGCAGCCAAATAGTCGGGGGGGCGGATCGCGAGCAGTTCTTC.

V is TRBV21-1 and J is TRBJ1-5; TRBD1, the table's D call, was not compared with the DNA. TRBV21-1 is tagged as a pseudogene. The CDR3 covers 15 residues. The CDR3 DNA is TGTGCCAGCACGGCGGACAAACACAGCAATCAGCCCCAGCATTTT. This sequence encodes CASTADKHSNQPQHF.

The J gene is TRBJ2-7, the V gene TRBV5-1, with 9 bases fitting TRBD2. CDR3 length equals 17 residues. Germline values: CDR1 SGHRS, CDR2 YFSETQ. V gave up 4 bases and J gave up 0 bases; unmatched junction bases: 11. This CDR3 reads CASSLKFSGGLSYEQYF. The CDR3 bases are TGCGCCAGCAGCCTCAAATTTAGCGGGGGCCTCTCCTACGAGCAGTACTTC. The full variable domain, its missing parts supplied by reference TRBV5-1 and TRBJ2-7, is KAGVTQTPRYLIKTRGQQVTLSCSPISGHRSVSWYQQTPGQGLQFLFEYFSETQRNKGNFPGRFSGRQFSNSRSEMNVSTLELGDSALYLCASSLKFSGGLSYEQYFGPGTRLTVT.

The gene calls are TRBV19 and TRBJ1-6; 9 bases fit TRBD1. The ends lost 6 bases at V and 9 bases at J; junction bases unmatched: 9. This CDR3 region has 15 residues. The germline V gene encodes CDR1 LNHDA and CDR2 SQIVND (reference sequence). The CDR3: CASSEEGTGISPLHF. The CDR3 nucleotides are TGTGCCAGTAGCGAGGAAGGGACAGGGATTTCACCCCTCCACTTT.

The DNA for the CDR3 is TGTGCCTGGAGTTCACTCTACAGGGCTGGGGCCAACGTCCTGACTTTC. Translation: CAWSSLYRAGANVLTF. The chain employs TRBV30 and TRBJ2-6, with D possibly TRBD1 on 6 matching bases. V was cut by 2 bases and J by 2 bases, with 13 bases left in between. Germline CDR1 GTSNPN, CDR2 SVGIG (reference sequence). The CDR3 has 16 residues. The variable domain in full, with the rest retrieved from reference TRBV30 and TRBJ2-6, is SQTIHQWPATLVQPVGSPLSLECTVEGTSNPNLYWYRQAAGRGLQLLFYSVGIGQISSEVPQNLSASRPQDRQFILSSKKLLLSDSGFYLCAWSSLYRAGANVLTFGAGSRLTVL.

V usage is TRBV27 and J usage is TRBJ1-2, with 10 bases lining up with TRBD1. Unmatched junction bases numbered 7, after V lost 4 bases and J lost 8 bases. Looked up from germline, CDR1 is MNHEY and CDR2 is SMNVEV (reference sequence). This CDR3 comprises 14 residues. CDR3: CASSSRQGAGGYTF. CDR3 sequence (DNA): TGTGCCAGCAGTTCACGACAGGGGGCGGGCGGCTACACCTTC.

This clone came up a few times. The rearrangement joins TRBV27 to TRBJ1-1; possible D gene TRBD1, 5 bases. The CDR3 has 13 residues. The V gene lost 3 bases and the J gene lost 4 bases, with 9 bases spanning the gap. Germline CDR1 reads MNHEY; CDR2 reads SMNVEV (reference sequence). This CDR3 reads CASSLRQSTEAFF. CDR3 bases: TGTGCCAGCAGTTTGAGACAGAGCACTGAAGCTTTCTTT.

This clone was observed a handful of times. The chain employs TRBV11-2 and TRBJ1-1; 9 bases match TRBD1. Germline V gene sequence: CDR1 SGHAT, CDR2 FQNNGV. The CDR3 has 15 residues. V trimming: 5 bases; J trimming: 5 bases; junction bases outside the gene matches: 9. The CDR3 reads CASSPWTGESTEAFF. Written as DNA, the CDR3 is TGTGCCAGCAGCCCTTGGACAGGGGAGAGTACTGAAGCTTTCTTT.

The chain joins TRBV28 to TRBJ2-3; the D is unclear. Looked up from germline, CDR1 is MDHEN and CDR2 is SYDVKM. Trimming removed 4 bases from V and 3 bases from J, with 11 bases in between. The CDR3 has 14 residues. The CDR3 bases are TGTGCCAGCAGTTCCCGCGGTGTTACAGATACGCAGTATTTT. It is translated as CASSSRGVTDTQYF. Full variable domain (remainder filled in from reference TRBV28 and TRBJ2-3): DVKVTQSSRYLVKRTGEKVFLECVQDMDHENMFWYRQDPGLGLRLIYFSYDVKMKEKGDIPEGYSVSREKKERFSLILESASTNQTSMYLCASSSRGVTDTQYFGPGTRLTVL.

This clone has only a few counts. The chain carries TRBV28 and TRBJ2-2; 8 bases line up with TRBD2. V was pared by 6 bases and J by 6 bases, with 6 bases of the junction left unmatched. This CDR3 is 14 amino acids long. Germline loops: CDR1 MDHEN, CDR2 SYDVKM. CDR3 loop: CASRSAGGAGELFF. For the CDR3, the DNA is TGTGCCAGCAGGTCGGCGGGAGGCGCCGGGGAGCTGTTTTTT.